A selection of T cell receptor beta chains follows, all from one sample in a study of blood T cell repertoires in COVID-19. Sequencing was performed with immunoSEQ multiplex PCR; in TCRdb, only in-frame clones are kept and a portion is missing. The table records more than 300,000 clones, more than 85% of them present only once. Sample: PBMCs or T cells enriched from blood (not recorded which). These receptor sequences come from a woman younger than 45 who had been exposed to COVID-19. Each CDR3 is given with its conserved first and last residue. Each record gives: D gene, V gene, J gene, clone size, CDR3 protein, CDR3 DNA. The D gene is left open where the match is weak. The size entry is marked missing in some rows and otherwise reads once, few, many or a size class.

TRBD1	TRBV7-6	TRBJ2-7	once	CASSLGDRGRRCTYEQYF	TGTGCCAGCAGCTTAGGGGACAGGGGGCGGCGTTGCACCTACGAGCAGTACTTC
-	TRBV3-1/TRBV3-2	TRBJ1-6	-	CASSPQGPPLHF	TGTGCCAGCAGCCCACAGGGTCCACCCCTCCACTTT
-	TRBV2	TRBJ2-5	-	CASPAASEETQYF	TGTGCCAGCCCCGCGGCTAGCGAAGAGACCCAGTACTTC
TRBD1	TRBV5-1	TRBJ1-1	-	CASSAGAGGNTEAFF	TGCGCCAGCAGCGCTGGCGCAGGGGGCAACACTGAAGCTTTCTTT
-	TRBV19	TRBJ2-7	-	CASSIMGRGGEQYF	TGTGCCAGTAGTATAATGGGCAGGGGTGGCGAGCAGTACTTC
-	TRBV12-3/TRBV12-4	TRBJ2-2	-	CASSSVGELFF	TGTGCCAGCAGTTCGGTCGGGGAGCTGTTTTTT
-	TRBV5-4	TRBJ2-5	-	CASSLDLELYSETQYF	TGTGCCAGCAGCTTGGACCTGGAGCTCTACTCGGAGACCCAGTACTTC
TRBD1	TRBV7-2	TRBJ1-1	-	CASSPWTGQNTEAFF	TGTGCCAGCAGCCCCTGGACAGGACAGAACACTGAAGCTTTCTTT
TRBD1	TRBV7-9	TRBJ2-1	-	CASSRGPFNEQFF	TGTGCCAGCAGCAGGGGGCCTTTCAATGAGCAGTTCTTC
-	TRBV2	TRBJ1-4	-	CASSEPGKLFF	TGTGCCAGCAGTGAACCGGGAAAACTGTTTTTT
TRBD1	TRBV18	TRBJ1-3	-	CASSPRGDSIGNTIYF	TGTGCCAGCTCACCACGCGGGGACAGCATAGGGAACACCATATATTTT
TRBD2	TRBV19	TRBJ2-1	-	CASSRGGGINEQFF	TGTGCCAGTAGTAGGGGCGGGGGTATCAATGAGCAGTTCTTC
-	TRBV7-2	TRBJ2-7	-	CASSLAIATHEYF	TGTGCCAGCAGCTTAGCAATAGCGACCCATGAGTACTTC
TRBD2	TRBV10-3	TRBJ2-3	-	CAISAGTSGGTDTQYF	TGTGCCATCAGTGCCGGGACTAGCGGGGGCACAGATACGCAGTATTTT
TRBD2	TRBV9	TRBJ2-4	-	CASSVAGGKNIQYF	TGTGCCAGCAGCGTAGCGGGGGGCAAAAACATTCAGTACTTC
TRBD1	TRBV7-8	TRBJ1-3	-	CASSLEGQGRSSGNTIYF	TGTGCCAGCAGCTTAGAAGGACAGGGGCGAAGCTCTGGAAACACCATATATTTT
TRBD1	TRBV10-2	TRBJ1-2	-	CASRSGQGPYGYTF	TGCGCCAGCAGATCGGGACAGGGGCCCTATGGCTACACCTTC
TRBD2	TRBV30	TRBJ2-7	-	CAWSWPSGGAHEQYF	TGTGCCTGGAGTTGGCCTAGCGGGGGGGCCCACGAGCAGTACTTC
TRBD2	TRBV7-6	TRBJ2-1	-	CASSLLTSSGEQFF	TGTGCCAGCAGCTTGCTGACTAGCAGTGGTGAGCAGTTCTTC
-	TRBV2	TRBJ1-1	-	CASSDWGGGTEAFF	TGTGCCAGCAGTGACTGGGGAGGGGGCACTGAAGCTTTCTTT
TRBD1	TRBV28	TRBJ2-5	-	CASSYFRQGPPFQETQYF	TGTGCCAGCAGTTACTTCCGACAGGGGCCCCCATTCCAAGAGACCCAGTACTTC
-	TRBV20-1	TRBJ2-7	-	CSASRNYEQYF	TGCAGTGCCAGCAGGAACTACGAGCAGTACTTC